The T cell receptor beta chain described here comes from a study of long-term antiretroviral therapy in people with HIV. Study as a whole: The earliest samples predate the 2015 immediate-ART recommendation by about a decade.

V was shortened by 1 base and J by 0 bases, with 15 bases between the two germline ends. This CDR3 region has 17 residues. Germline CDR1 and CDR2: SEHNR and FQNEAQ (reference sequence). This was the immunoSEQ v3.0 assay at survey level. The data were produced by immunoSEQ multiplex PCR, yet TCRdb's version contains in-frame clones alone and is incomplete. The data hold some 40,000 clones, with 80% to 85% observed a single time. The TCR comes from a man between 18 and 35 years old with HIV. The sample was unsorted PBMCs, taken 1.5 years after starting antiretroviral therapy. V usage is TRBV7-9 and J usage is TRBJ1-1, with D perhaps matching TRBD1 (5 bases). The chain's CDR3 is CASSLGSGMVMNTEAFF. The CDR3 DNA sequence: TGTGCCAGCAGCTTAGGGTCAGGGATGGTGATGAACACTGAAGCTTTCTTT. The variable domain in full, completed from reference TRBV7-9 and TRBJ1-1, reads DTGVSQNPRHKITKRGQNVTFRCDPISEHNRLYWYRQTLGQGPEFLTYFQNEAQLEKSRLLSDRFSAERPKGSFSTLEIQRTEQGDSAMYLCASSLGSGMVMNTEAFFGQGTRLTVV.